In its sample, the clone carrying this TCR beta chain was seen many times. What it binds is unknown. V was shortened by 1 base and J by 5 bases, with 19 bases between the two germline ends. Germline CDR1 SGHTA, CDR2 FQGNSA. CDR3 length: 17 residues. Documented time point: patch test 2, 6 weeks after DPC sensitization. Treatment reported: therapeutic diphenylcyclopropenone sensitization with weekly scalp DPC. TCRdb passed the RACE reads through MiXCR, listing each CDR3 protein once. The sample includes some 350,000 distinct CDR3 sequences, roughly 6.3% of them seen just once. The data originate from a study of human T cells and chemical hapten exposure. Study information: Mainly, slight library volume differences in the pool made TCR yields vary. Overall study findings and caveats: Donors, who had alopecia, may show an immune response that differs from healthy people's.

Sequences were derived from whole blood, sampled in connection with sensitization to the hapten diphenylcyclopropenone (DPC). The receptor was isolated from a woman between 18 and 30 years old with alopecia areata. Some clones in this sample may be carry-over from other donors' samples. The chain employs TRBV7-2 and TRBJ2-3, with D tentatively TRBD2 (6 bases). This chain's CDR3 is CASSLEGGGVARDTQYF. CDR3 sequence (DNA): TGTGCCAGCAGCTTAGAGGGCGGCGGGGTTGCAAGAGATACGCAGTATTTT. The whole variable domain, filled in from reference TRBV7-2 and TRBJ2-3, reads GAGVSQSPSNKVTEKGKDVELRCDPISGHTALYWYRQSLGQGLEFLIYFQGNSAPDKSGLPSDRFSAERTGGSVSTLTIQRTQQEDSAVYLCASSLEGGGVARDTQYFGPGTRLTVL.